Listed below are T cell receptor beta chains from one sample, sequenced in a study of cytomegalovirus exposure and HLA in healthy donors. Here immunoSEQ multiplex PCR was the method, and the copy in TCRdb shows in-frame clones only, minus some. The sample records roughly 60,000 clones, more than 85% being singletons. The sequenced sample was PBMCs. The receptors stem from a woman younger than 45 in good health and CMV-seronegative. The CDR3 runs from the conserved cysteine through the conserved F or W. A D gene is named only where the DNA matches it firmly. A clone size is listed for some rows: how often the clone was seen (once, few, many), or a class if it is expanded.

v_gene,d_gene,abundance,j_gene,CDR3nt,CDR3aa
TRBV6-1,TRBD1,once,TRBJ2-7,TGTGCCAGCAGGGCCTCCGGGACAGGGGGCTTCGAGCAGTACTTC,CASRASGTGGFEQYF
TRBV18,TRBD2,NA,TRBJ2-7,TGTGCCAGCTCCCGACTAGCGGTTGGGAGCTCCTACGAGCAGTACTTC,CASSRLAVGSSYEQYF
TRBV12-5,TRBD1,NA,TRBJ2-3,TGTGCTAGTGCCCTCCGGGACAGGTCGGCAGATACGCAGTATTTT,CASALRDRSADTQYF
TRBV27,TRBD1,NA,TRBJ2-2,TGTGCCAGCAGTTCCACAGGGGATTGGGCCGGGGAGCTGTTTTTT,CASSSTGDWAGELFF
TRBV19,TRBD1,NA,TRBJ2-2,TGTGCCAGTAAAGCCGACAGGGTGAGCACCGGGGAGCTGTTTTTT,CASKADRVSTGELFF
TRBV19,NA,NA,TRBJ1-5,TGTGCCAGTAGCACTGAATACAGGGATTATCAGCCCCAGCATTTT,CASSTEYRDYQPQHF
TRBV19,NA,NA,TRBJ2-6,TGTGCCAGTAGCTCTGGAGGCGTCTCGTTGGGGGCCAACGTCCTGACTTTC,CASSSGGVSLGANVLTF
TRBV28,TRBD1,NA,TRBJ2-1,TGTGCCAGCCCTCCAGGGGGCTTCAGCTCCTACAATGAGCAGTTCTTC,CASPPGGFSSYNEQFF
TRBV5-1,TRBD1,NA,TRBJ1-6,TGCGCCAGCAGCTTTTCACAGGGGAACAATTCACCCCTCCACTTT,CASSFSQGNNSPLHF
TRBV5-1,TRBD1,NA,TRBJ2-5,TGCGCCAGCAGCCCGGGACAGGGCGTTCAGACCCAGTACTTC,CASSPGQGVQTQYF
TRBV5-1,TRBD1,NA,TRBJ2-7,TGCGCCAGCAGCCCCCGGGACAGGGACTACGAGCAGTACTTC,CASSPRDRDYEQYF
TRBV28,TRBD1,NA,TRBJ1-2,TGTGCCAGCACCACGGACAGGGAGGGCTACACCTTC,CASTTDREGYTF
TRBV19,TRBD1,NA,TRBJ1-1,TGTGCCCGGTCGAGGGGGCCTGGCACTGAAGCTTTCTTT,CARSRGPGTEAFF
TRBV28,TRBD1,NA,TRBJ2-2,TGTGCCAGCACGCCTGGGACAGCCAACACCGGGGAGCTGTTTTTT,CASTPGTANTGELFF
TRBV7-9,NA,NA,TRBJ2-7,TGTGCCAGCAGCGTAAGGGGGAGACACGAGCAGTACTTC,CASSVRGRHEQYF
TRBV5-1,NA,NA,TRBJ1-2,TGCGCCAGCAGCCTAGGCTACGTCACTAACTATGGCTACACCTTC,CASSLGYVTNYGYTF
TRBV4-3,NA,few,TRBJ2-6,TGCGCCAGCAGCCAAGACAGACTGATATCTGGGGCCAACGTCCTGACTTTC,CASSQDRLISGANVLTF
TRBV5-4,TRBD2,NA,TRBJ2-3,TGTGCCAGCAGCTTCGTAGGCCCCTTAGCGGGAGATTCAGATACGCAGTATTTT,CASSFVGPLAGDSDTQYF
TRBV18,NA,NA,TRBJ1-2,TGTGCCAGCTCACCACCAAACGGGAACTATGGCTACACCTTC,CASSPPNGNYGYTF
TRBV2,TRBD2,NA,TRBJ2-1,TGTGCCAGCAGTGTAGGGGGACTAGCGCTATCAGAGCAGTTCTTC,CASSVGGLALSEQFF
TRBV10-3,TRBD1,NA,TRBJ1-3,TGTGCCATCACCGGACAGGGTGATAACACCATATATTTT,CAITGQGDNTIYF
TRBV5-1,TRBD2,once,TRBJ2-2,TGCGCCAGCAGCTTTGAGGCGGGAGAGGCGGGGGAGCTGTTTTTT,CASSFEAGEAGELFF
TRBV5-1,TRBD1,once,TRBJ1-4,TGCGCCAGCAGCTTGGGAATGGGCGAGGAACCGGGACAGTTAAATGAAAAACTGTTTTTT,CASSLGMGEEPGQLNEKLFF
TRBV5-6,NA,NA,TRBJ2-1,TGTGCCAGCAGCTTGGTAGGGGCTAGCGCTTACAATGAGCAGTTCTTC,CASSLVGASAYNEQFF
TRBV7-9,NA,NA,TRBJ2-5,TGTGCCAGCAGCAATGCGGAGACCCAGTACTTC,CASSNAETQYF
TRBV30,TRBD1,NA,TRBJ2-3,TGTGCCTGGACCACGGGACAGGGGGCTCAAAATACGCAGTATTTT,CAWTTGQGAQNTQYF
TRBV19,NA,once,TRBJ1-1,TGTGCCAGTAGTATACCGGGTCCCTACACTGAAGCTTTCTTT,CASSIPGPYTEAFF
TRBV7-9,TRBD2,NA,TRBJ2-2,TGTGCCAGCAGCTTACCCCTAGCGGGAGGTTCCGGGGAGCTGTTTTTT,CASSLPLAGGSGELFF
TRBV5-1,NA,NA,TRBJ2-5,TGCGCCAGCAGCTTGGAACAGGCGTGGACCCAGTACTTC,CASSLEQAWTQYF
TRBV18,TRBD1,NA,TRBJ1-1,TGTGCCAGCTCACCACCGGGACAGGGTGGAAGGGCTGAAGCTTTCTTT,CASSPPGQGGRAEAFF
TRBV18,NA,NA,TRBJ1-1,TGTGCCAGCTCACCGGGTATCAGGGAGAACACTGAAGCTTTCTTT,CASSPGIRENTEAFF
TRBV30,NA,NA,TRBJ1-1,TGTGCCTGGAGTCACTGGGGGGGCCAAACTGAAGCTTTCTTT,CAWSHWGGQTEAFF
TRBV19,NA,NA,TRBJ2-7,TGTGCCAGTAGTATAGGCCTGACAAGACTAAGCTCCTACGAGCAGTACTTC,CASSIGLTRLSSYEQYF
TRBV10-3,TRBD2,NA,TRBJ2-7,TGTGCCATCAGTGGAACCCCTAGCGGTTCCTTTTACGAGCAGTACTTC,CAISGTPSGSFYEQYF
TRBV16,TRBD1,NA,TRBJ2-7,TGTGCCAGCAGCCGACAGGGGAACGAGCAGTACTTC,CASSRQGNEQYF
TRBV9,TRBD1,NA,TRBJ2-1,TGTGCCAGCAGCGTCGGGACAGGGGGAAGGAATGAGCAGTTCTTC,CASSVGTGGRNEQFF
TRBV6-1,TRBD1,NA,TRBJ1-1,TGTGCCAGCAGTACTGACAGGGGAGACACTGAAGCTTTCTTT,CASSTDRGDTEAFF
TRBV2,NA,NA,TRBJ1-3,TGTGCCAGCAGCCTAGACAGCTCCTCTGGAAACACCATATATTTT,CASSLDSSSGNTIYF
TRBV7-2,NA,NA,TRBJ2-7,TGTGCCAGTCGGGCGGAATGGGGGGCCTACGAGCAGTACTTC,CASRAEWGAYEQYF
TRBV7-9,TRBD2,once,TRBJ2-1,TGTGCCAGCAGCCCATCGGGACTAGCGGGAGCGACCTCCTACAATGAGCAGTTCTTC,CASSPSGLAGATSYNEQFF
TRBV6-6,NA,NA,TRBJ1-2,TGTGCCAGCAGTTACGAGGTGGCAACGGGCTACACCTTC,CASSYEVATGYTF
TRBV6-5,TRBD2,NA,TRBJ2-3,TGTGCCAGCAGTTCGGCGGGAGCGCTAACAGATACGCAGTATTTT,CASSSAGALTDTQYF
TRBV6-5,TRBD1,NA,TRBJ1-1,TGTGCCAGCAGTCGGACAGGGGTTCTCACTGAAGCTTTCTTT,CASSRTGVLTEAFF
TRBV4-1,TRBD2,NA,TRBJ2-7,TGCGCCAGCAGCCAAGTTGCTAGCGGGGCTAGCTCCTACGAGCAGTACTTC,CASSQVASGASSYEQYF
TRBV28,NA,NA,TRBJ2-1,TGTGCCAGCAGCACCTGGACAGCGCCCGACCACAATGAGCAGTTCTTC,CASSTWTAPDHNEQFF
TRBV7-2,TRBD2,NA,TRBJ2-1,TGTGCCAGCAGCCCAAAACTAGCGGGAGAGTACAATGAGCAGTTCTTC,CASSPKLAGEYNEQFF
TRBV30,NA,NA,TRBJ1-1,TGTGCCTGGAGTACAACAGGGTCCCCTGAAGCTTTCTTT,CAWSTTGSPEAFF
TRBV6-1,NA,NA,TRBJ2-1,TGTGCCAGCAGTGGATCCGGGACTTCTCCCTACAATGAGCAGTTCTTC,CASSGSGTSPYNEQFF
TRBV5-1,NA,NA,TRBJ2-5,TGCGCCAGCAGCTCCGCGGGCGGAGGGCCCTGGGTGGAGACCCAGTACTTC,CASSSAGGGPWVETQYF
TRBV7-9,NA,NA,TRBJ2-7,TGTGCCAGCAGCTTGGGACTGGCCGACGAGCAGTACTTC,CASSLGLADEQYF
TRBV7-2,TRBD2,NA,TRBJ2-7,TGTGCCAGCAGCCGTAGGGGGGCACGGGAGGGACGCTACGAGCAGTACTTC,CASSRRGAREGRYEQYF
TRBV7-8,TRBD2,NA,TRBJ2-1,TGTGCCAGCACCCCACTAGCGGGAGCTTCTGGGGGGGCCTACAATGAGCAGTTCTTC,CASTPLAGASGGAYNEQFF
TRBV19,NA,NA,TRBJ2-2,TGTGCCAGTAGGCCTAGTGAAAGCGGGGAGCTGTTTTTT,CASRPSESGELFF
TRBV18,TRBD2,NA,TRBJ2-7,TGTGCCAGCTCACCAGGAGCGGGACTAGCGGGAGGAGAAATGACCGAGCAGTACTTC,CASSPGAGLAGGEMTEQYF
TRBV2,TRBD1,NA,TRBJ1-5,TGTGCCAGCAGAAGACAGGGGGAGGGTCAGCCCCAGCATTTT,CASRRQGEGQPQHF
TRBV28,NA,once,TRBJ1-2,TGTGCCAGCAGTTTAGGCCAGAACTATGGCTACACCTTC,CASSLGQNYGYTF
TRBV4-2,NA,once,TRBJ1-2,TGTGCCAGCAGCCAATCCCCAGCGGGGGGGTGGAGAGGCTACACCTTC,CASSQSPAGGWRGYTF
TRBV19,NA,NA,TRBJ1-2,TGTGCCAGATACCACCAGGAGAGACAGGCTCTCGAACTTAACTATGGCTACACCTTC,CARYHQERQALELNYGYTF
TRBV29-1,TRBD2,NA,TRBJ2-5,TGCAGCGTTGTGGGTAGCGGGGGCCAAGAGACCCAGTACTTC,CSVVGSGGQETQYF
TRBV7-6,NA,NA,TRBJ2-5,TGTGCCAGCAGCCCACGGGGGTCGGGGACCCAGTACTTC,CASSPRGSGTQYF